The 28 T cell receptor beta chains reported below all come from one sample, sequenced in a study of T cells in Graves' hyperthyroidism and ophthalmopathy. RNA transcripts yielded amplified TCR beta CDR3 regions. The study used the HTBI primer set for a first-round RT-PCR of the TCR CDR3. TCRdb re-analysed the multiplex PCR reads in MiXCR, keeping a single row per CDR3 protein. The table lists under 400,000 distinct CDR3 sequences, roughly 13% of them singletons, with about 9.1% in the top ten. The sequencing input was blood. The receptors originated from a woman between 18 and 29 years old with Graves' hyperthyroidism.

This clonotype was counted at least ten times. This sequence joins TRBV18 and TRBJ2-1; D is ambiguous. This CDR3 is built from 14 residues. Germline CDR1 is KGHSH and CDR2 is LQKENI. Trimming removed 6 bases at V and 6 bases at J, with 15 bases between. The CDR3 sequence is CASSLSSGRNEQFF. Written as DNA, the CDR3 is TGTGCCAGCTCCCTCTCTTCGGGTCGCAATGAGCAGTTCTTC.

V gene TRBV6-5 combines with J gene TRBJ2-5; TRBD2 agrees at 7 bases. V lost 1 base to trimming and J lost 1 base; unmatched junction nucleotides: 12. This CDR3 is built from 18 residues. CDR1 MNHEY and CDR2 SVGAGI come from the germline V gene. CDR3 region: CASSYFAAPQRGQETQYF. The CDR3 bases are TGTGCCAGCAGTTACTTTGCAGCTCCCCAGCGGGGCCAAGAGACCCAGTACTTC.

This clonotype has a count of ten or more. The genes are TRBV3-1 and TRBJ1-1; perhaps TRBD1 as D (6 bases). V gave up 1 base and J gave up 0 bases, with 12 bases separating them. Per the germline V gene, CDR1 is LGHDT and CDR2 is YNNKEL (reference sequence). The CDR3 loop spans 16 amino acids. The CDR3 DNA reads TGTGCCAGCAGCCAAGCCGGACAGACAATGAACACTGAAGCTTTCTTT. Protein: CASSQAGQTMNTEAFF.

The chain couples TRBV12-5 to TRBJ1-2, with 7 bases fitting TRBD1. Germline trimming cut 0 bases from V and 3 bases from J; bases unmatched to any gene: 1. Germline V CDR1 and CDR2: LGHNT, FRNRAP. The CDR3 totals 14 residues. The CDR3 loop is CASGLVGQDYGYTF. The CDR3 DNA is TGTGCTAGTGGTTTGGTAGGACAGGACTATGGCTACACCTTC.

The sample holds many counts of this clonotype. This rearrangement joins TRBV5-1 to TRBJ1-4; TRBD1 matches at 7 bases. Germline lookup yields CDR1 SGHRS and CDR2 YFSETQ. The CDR3 runs to 15 residues. Trimming removed 4 bases from V and 3 bases from J; junction bases left unmatched: 6. In nucleotides, the CDR3 is TGCGCCAGCAGCCCTCAGGACAGGCCTAATGAAAAACTGTTTTTT. Encoded protein: CASSPQDRPNEKLFF.

The genes are TRBV20-1 and TRBJ1-2; tentatively, D is TRBD1 (5 bases). V was trimmed by 7 bases and J by 2 bases, leaving 17 bases between them. Germline CDR1 DFQATT, CDR2 SNEGSKA (reference sequence). The CDR3 runs to 14 residues. The CDR3: CSVKGAGKNYGYTF. CDR3 nucleotide sequence: TGCAGTGTCAAAGGGGCAGGGAAGAACTATGGCTACACCTTC.

Remarks on this clonotype: Mismatch with germline at one junction end may stem from a read error. CDR3 amino acids: CASSRGLGQGAGELFF. CDR3 coding DNA: TGTGCTAGCAGCCGCGGGCTGGGACAGGGGGCCGGGGAGCTGTTTTTT. The chain joins TRBV7-7 to TRBJ2-2; 11 bases are shared with TRBD1. The CDR3 is 16 residues long. Germline assignment: CDR1 SSHAT and CDR2 FNYEAQ (reference sequence).

This clonotype was found many times. The chain employs TRBV2 and TRBJ2-7; the match to TRBD1 covers 7 bases. Germline assignment: CDR1 SNHLY and CDR2 FYNNEI. The CDR3 spans 15 residues. V gave up 7 bases and J gave up 3 bases; unmatched junction bases: 12. The DNA for the CDR3 is TGTGCCAGCACCCGGGACAGCTGGATCAACTACGAGCAGTACTTC. Amino acid sequence: CASTRDSWINYEQYF.

V is TRBV20-1 and J is TRBJ1-1; D is perhaps TRBD1 (5 bases). V was cut by 6 bases and J by 3 bases, with 14 bases left in between. The CDR3 covers 13 residues. Looked up from germline, CDR1 is DFQATT and CDR2 is SNEGSKA (reference sequence). Written as DNA, the CDR3 is TGCAGTGCCAAGGGGAGGAGGGACACTGAAGCTTTCTTT. Translated: CSAKGRRDTEAFF.

The table lists this clonotype with many counts. The rearrangement joins TRBV7-9 to TRBJ1-1; possibly TRBD1 for D (5 bases). The CDR3 spans 14 residues. Germline V gives CDR1 SEHNR, CDR2 FQNEAQ (reference sequence). Trimming took 1 base from V and 3 from J, leaving 9 bases between them. The CDR3 DNA reads TGTGCCAGCAGCTTAGGGGGGACTTACACTGAAGCTTTCTTT. It is translated as CASSLGGTYTEAFF.

Comments on this clonotype: A read error is possible here, since a much larger clone lies one base away. The chain recombines TRBV19 with TRBJ2-2; TRBD2 might be the D (5 bases). CDR3 length: 14 residues. Germline values: CDR1 LNHDA, CDR2 SQIVND (reference sequence). Written as DNA, the CDR3 is TGTGCCAGTAGCAAACTGGACCAGACCGGGGAGCTGTCTTTT. Its translation is CASSKLDQTGELSF.

The table lists this clonotype with many counts. This rearrangement joins TRBV9 to TRBJ2-2; 7 nucleotides match TRBD2. The trim removed 0 bases at V and 5 bases at J, leaving 4 bases unmatched. The germline CDR1 and CDR2 sequences are SGDLS and YYNGEE. The CDR3 consists of 15 residues. CDR3 coding DNA: TGTGCCAGCAGCGTAGGACTAGCTGGGACCGGGGAGCTGTTTTTT. It is translated as CASSVGLAGTGELFF.

This clonotype has ten or more counts. This chain links TRBV28 with TRBJ1-6; weak D call: TRBD1 (6 bases). V was trimmed by 6 bases and J by 7 bases, leaving 22 bases between them. CDR3 length: 17 residues. Germline values: CDR1 MDHEN, CDR2 SYDVKM. The CDR3 coding sequence is TGTGCCAGCAGCCCAACCCCGCAGGGGCTTTGGAATTCACCCCTCCACTTT. Residues: CASSPTPQGLWNSPLHF. The full variable domain, with the rest looked up from reference TRBV28 and TRBJ1-6, is DVKVTQSSRYLVKRTGEKVFLECVQDMDHENMFWYRQDPGLGLRLIYFSYDVKMKEKGDIPEGYSVSREKKERFSLILESASTNQTSMYLCASSPTPQGLWNSPLHFGNGTRLTVT.

This clonotype was seen many times. The J gene is TRBJ2-7, the V gene TRBV4-3; 8 bases are shared with TRBD2. CDR1 is LGHNA and CDR2 is YSLEER in the germline V gene. This CDR3 region has 18 residues. The V and J ends lost 0 bases and 2 bases, in that order; junction bases with no gene match: 12. This CDR3 reads CASSQEGGGSGRAYEQYF. Written as DNA, the CDR3 is TGCGCCAGCAGCCAAGAAGGGGGGGGGAGCGGGAGAGCCTACGAGCAGTACTTC.

In this sample, this clonotype turned up many times. The V and J genes are TRBV7-2 and TRBJ2-1, with TRBD2 matching over 11 bases. V lost 4 bases, J lost 3 bases, and 8 bases stayed unmatched. Germline CDR1 is SGHTA and CDR2 is FQGNSA. CDR3 length: 17 residues. The DNA of the CDR3 is TGTGCCAGCAGCTCAGCCGGGACTAGCGGAGTCTACAATGAGCAGTTCTTC. Its protein is CASSSAGTSGVYNEQFF.

This clonotype was picked up many times. The rearrangement links TRBV5-1 to TRBJ2-1; D could derive from TRBD1 or TRBD2 (5 bases each). Trimming removed 0 bases from V and 5 bases from J, with 6 bases in between. The length of the CDR3 is 13 residues. CDR1 is SGHRS, CDR2 YFSETQ, per germline. In DNA form, the CDR3 reads TGCGCCAGCAGCTTGGTGGGGGACAATGAGCAGTTCTTC. Its translation is CASSLVGDNEQFF.

Only a few counts were recorded for this clonotype. The V gene is TRBV10-3, the J gene TRBJ1-6; tentative D call: TRBD1 (6 bases). The V and J ends lost 10 bases and 4 bases respectively, with 14 bases between them. Germline CDR1 reads ENHRY; CDR2 reads SYGVKD. CDR3 size: 14 residues. CDR3 nucleotides: TGTGCCAGCTCTACAGGGAATTATAATTCACCCCTCCACTTT. This codes for CASSTGNYNSPLHF.

The rearrangement uses TRBV12-3 or TRBV12-4 and TRBJ2-1; D is uncertain. This CDR3 is 14 amino acids long. V was trimmed by 5 bases and J by 4 bases, leaving 12 bases between them. The CDR3 DNA reads TGTGCCAGCAGTGCCGATGGCCTATACAATGAGCAGTTCTTC. This codes for CASSADGLYNEQFF.

This clonotype was seen ten or more times. The rearrangement uses TRBV9 and TRBJ2-3; no reliable D call. Germline CDR1 is SGDLS and CDR2 is YYNGEE. This CDR3 region has 15 residues. Trimming left V 1 base short and J 1 base short, with 10 bases between. The CDR3 nucleotides are TGTGCCAGCAGCGTAAACCCCAGGCGCACAGATACGCAGTATTTT. Translating gives CASSVNPRRTDTQYF.

J is TRBJ2-7 and V is TRBV7-9; no definite D call. V lost 7 bases, J lost 0 bases, and 10 bases lay in between. The CDR3 contains 13 residues. Germline V gene lookup returns CDR1 SEHNR and CDR2 FQNEAQ (reference sequence). The CDR3 DNA reads as TGTGCCAGCACTCCGGGCAGCTCCTACGAGCAGTACTTC. Translating it yields CASTPGSSYEQYF.

The chain links TRBV6-1 to TRBJ2-2, with TRBD2 matching over 8 bases. The trim removed 2 bases at V and 1 base at J, leaving 3 bases unmatched. The CDR3 length is 16 residues. Germline-derived CDR1 and CDR2 are MNHNS and SASEGT. Written as DNA, the CDR3 is TGTGCCAGCAGTGAATTTACTAGCGGGAACACCGGGGAGCTGTTTTTT. Translation gives CASSEFTSGNTGELFF.

This clonotype was seen many times. This chain links TRBV2 with TRBJ1-4, with 7 bases that match TRBD1. V was clipped by 5 bases and J by 0 bases; unmatched bases: 6. CDR1 is SNHLY and CDR2 is FYNNEI in the germline V gene. CDR3 size: 16 residues. The CDR3 sequence: CASSLGQTATNEKLFF. The CDR3 DNA sequence: TGTGCCAGCAGTTTGGGACAGACTGCAACTAATGAAAAACTGTTTTTT.

This clonotype was seen at least ten times. The V and J genes are TRBV24-1 and TRBJ2-3; D uncertain. CDR3 length: 15 residues. Germline CDR1 and CDR2: KGHDR and SFDVKD. V lost 4 bases, J lost 2 bases, and 12 bases lay in between. CDR3 nucleotides: TGTGCCACCAGTGACCGGACCCGGTCCACAGATACGCAGTATTTT. This translates into CATSDRTRSTDTQYF.

This rearrangement joins TRBV30 to TRBJ2-3; D may correspond to TRBD1 or TRBD2 (6 bases each). CDR3 length: 15 amino acids. Germline V gene lookup returns CDR1 GTSNPN and CDR2 SVGIG (reference sequence). V gave up 2 bases and J gave up 4 bases, with 16 bases separating them. CDR3 protein: CAWSPLGAGSDTQYF. The DNA for the CDR3 is TGTGCCTGGAGTCCCCTGGGGGCGGGATCAGATACGCAGTATTTT. The variable domain in full, completed from reference TRBV30 and TRBJ2-3, reads SQTIHQWPATLVQPVGSPLSLECTVEGTSNPNLYWYRQAAGRGLQLLFYSVGIGQISSEVPQNLSASRPQDRQFILSSKKLLLSDSGFYLCAWSPLGAGSDTQYFGPGTRLTVL.

This clonotype was seen a few times. The chain is built from TRBV6-1 and TRBJ1-4; maybe TRBD1 (6 bases). Germline CDR1 reads MNHNS; CDR2 reads SASEGT. This CDR3 is 16 amino acids long. Trimming left V 5 bases short and J 4 bases short, with 17 bases between. CDR3 region: CASSQTRTAVNEKLFF. CDR3 DNA: TGTGCCAGCAGTCAAACACGGACAGCCGTTAATGAAAAACTGTTTTTT.

The table lists this clonotype with a few counts. Given a much more abundant clone one base away, this may be a read error. The chain carries TRBV14 and TRBJ2-2, with no clear D. CDR3 length: 14 residues. The germline V and J ends were trimmed by 2 bases and 3 bases, with 7 bases remaining between them. Looked up from germline, CDR1 is SGHDN and CDR2 is FVKESK. DNA for the CDR3: TGTGCCAGCAGCCAACAGCCTCACACCGGGGAGCTGTTTTTT. Translated: CASSQQPHTGELFF.

Ten or more counts support this clonotype. This chain uses TRBV2 with TRBJ1-6; unclear D gene. Trimming cost V 4 bases and J 8 bases, with 12 bases left between them. This CDR3 is 14 amino acids long. The germline V gene encodes CDR1 SNHLY and CDR2 FYNNEI. This chain's CDR3 is CASSAGFFDSPLHF. As DNA, the CDR3 is TGTGCCAGCAGTGCGGGATTTTTTGATTCACCCCTCCACTTT.

The V call is TRBV3-1, the J call TRBJ2-1; 8 bases agree with TRBD2. Germline V gene data show CDR1 as LGHDT and CDR2 as YNNKEL (reference sequence). V shed 2 bases, J shed 6 bases, and the junction held 6 bases outside the gene matches. The CDR3 length is 15 residues. CDR3 amino acids: CASSQSGRAFNEQFF. The CDR3 DNA reads TGTGCCAGCAGCCAATCCGGGAGGGCCTTCAATGAGCAGTTCTTC.